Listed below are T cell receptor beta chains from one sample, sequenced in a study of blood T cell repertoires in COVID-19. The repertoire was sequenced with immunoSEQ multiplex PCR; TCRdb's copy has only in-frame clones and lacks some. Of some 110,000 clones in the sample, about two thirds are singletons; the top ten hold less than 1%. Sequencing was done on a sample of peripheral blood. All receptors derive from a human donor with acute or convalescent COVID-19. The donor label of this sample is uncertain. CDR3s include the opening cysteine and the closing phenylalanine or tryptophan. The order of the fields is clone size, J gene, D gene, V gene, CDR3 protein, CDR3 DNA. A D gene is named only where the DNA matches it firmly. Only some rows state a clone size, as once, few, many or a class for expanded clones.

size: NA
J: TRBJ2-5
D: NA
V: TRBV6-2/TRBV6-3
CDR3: CASSFRQITETQYF
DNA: TGTGCCAGCAGTTTCCGACAGATTACGGAGACCCAGTACTTC

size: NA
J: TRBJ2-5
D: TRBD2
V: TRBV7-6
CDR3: CASSLTSGGTETQYF
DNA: TGTGCCAGCAGCTTAACTAGCGGGGGGACAGAGACCCAGTACTTC

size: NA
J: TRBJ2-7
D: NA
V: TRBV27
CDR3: CASSDADTSYEQYF
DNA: TGTGCCAGCAGCGACGCCGACACTTCCTACGAGCAGTACTTC

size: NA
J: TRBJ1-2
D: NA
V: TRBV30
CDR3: CAWSVDSGWVYGYTF
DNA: TGTGCCTGGAGTGTCGACTCCGGGTGGGTGTATGGCTACACCTTC

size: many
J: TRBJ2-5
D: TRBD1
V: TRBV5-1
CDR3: CASSGGQQETQYF
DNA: TGCGCCAGCAGCGGGGGACAGCAAGAGACCCAGTACTTC

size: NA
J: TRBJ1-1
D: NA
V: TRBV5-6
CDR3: CASSLAETGFNTEAFF
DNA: TGTGCCAGCAGCTTGGCCGAGACAGGCTTTAACACTGAAGCTTTCTTT

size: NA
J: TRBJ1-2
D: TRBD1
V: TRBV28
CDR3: CASSLSHIRDRGNYGYTF
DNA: TGTGCCAGCAGTTTATCACACATCCGGGACAGGGGCAACTATGGCTACACCTTC

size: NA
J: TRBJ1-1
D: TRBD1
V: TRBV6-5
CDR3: CASRKTGITEAFF
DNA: TGTGCCAGCAGGAAGACAGGGATCACTGAAGCTTTCTTT

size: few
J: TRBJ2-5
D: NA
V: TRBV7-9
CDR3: CASSPPTGLRYGETQYF
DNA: TGTGCCAGCAGCCCACCCACGGGACTCCGTTATGGAGAGACCCAGTACTTC

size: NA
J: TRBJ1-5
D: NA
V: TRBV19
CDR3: CASSASYQPQHF
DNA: TGTGCCAGTAGTGCCAGTTATCAGCCCCAGCATTTT

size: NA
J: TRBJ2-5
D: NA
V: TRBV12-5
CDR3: CASGGEETQYF
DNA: TGTGCTAGCGGAGGGGAAGAGACCCAGTACTTC

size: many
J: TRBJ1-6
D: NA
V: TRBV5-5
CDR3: CASSFAEGNSPLHF
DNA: TGTGCCAGCAGCTTTGCGGAGGGTAATTCACCCCTCCACTTT

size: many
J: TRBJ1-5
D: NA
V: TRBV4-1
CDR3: CASSQDWSQPQHF
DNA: TGCGCCAGCAGCCAAGATTGGAGTCAGCCCCAGCATTTT

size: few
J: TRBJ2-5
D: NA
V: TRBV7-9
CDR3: CASSPRGGVFGTQYF
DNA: TGTGCCAGCAGCCCGAGAGGTGGAGTATTTGGGACCCAGTACTTC

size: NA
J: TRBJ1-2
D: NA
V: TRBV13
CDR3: CASSPGSKKGGYTF
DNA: TGTGCCAGCAGCCCCGGGAGTAAGAAGGGTGGCTACACCTTC

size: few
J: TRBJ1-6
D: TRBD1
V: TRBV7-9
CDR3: CASSSQGAKSPLHF
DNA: TGTGCCAGCAGCTCTCAGGGGGCTAAATCACCCCTCCACTTT

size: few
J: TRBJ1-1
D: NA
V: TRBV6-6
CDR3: CASKTTGRGMGTEAFF
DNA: TGTGCCAGCAAGACTACCGGGAGAGGGATGGGCACTGAAGCTTTCTTT

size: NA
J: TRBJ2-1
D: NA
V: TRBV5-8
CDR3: CASSLAGTIYNEQFF
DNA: TGTGCCAGCAGCTTGGCCGGGACAATATACAATGAGCAGTTCTTC

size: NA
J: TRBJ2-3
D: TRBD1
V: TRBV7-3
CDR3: CASSQDRSTDTQYF
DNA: TGTGCCAGCAGCCAGGACAGGAGCACAGATACGCAGTATTTT

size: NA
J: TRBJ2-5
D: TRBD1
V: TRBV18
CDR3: CASSPGQGARETQYF
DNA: TGTGCCAGCTCCCCGGGGCAGGGGGCTAGAGAGACCCAGTACTTC

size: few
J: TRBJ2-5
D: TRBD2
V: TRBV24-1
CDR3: CATSDPGTSRETQYF
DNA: TGTGCCACCAGTGATCCAGGGACTAGCAGAGAGACCCAGTACTTC

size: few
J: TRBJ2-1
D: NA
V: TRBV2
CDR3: CASILGTPYNEQFF
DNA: TGTGCCAGCATCCTCGGGACTCCTTACAATGAGCAGTTCTTC

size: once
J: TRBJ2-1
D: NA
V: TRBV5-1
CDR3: CASSLETGVYNEQFF
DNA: TGCGCCAGCAGCTTGGAGACGGGGGTCTACAATGAGCAGTTCTTC

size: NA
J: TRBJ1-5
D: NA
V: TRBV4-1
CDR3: CASSQEVKADRGPQHF
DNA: TGCGCCAGCAGCCAAGAGGTTAAGGCGGACAGAGGGCCCCAGCATTTT

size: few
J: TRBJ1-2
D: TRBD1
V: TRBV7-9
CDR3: CASSLGQGDGYTF
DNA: TGTGCCAGCAGCCTCGGACAGGGGGATGGCTACACCTTC

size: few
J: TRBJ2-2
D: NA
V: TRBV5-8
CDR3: CASRRAGNTGELFF
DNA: TGTGCCAGCAGGAGGGCGGGCAACACCGGGGAGCTGTTTTTT

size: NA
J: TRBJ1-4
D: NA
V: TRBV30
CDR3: CAWRAGHSTNEKLFF
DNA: TGTGCCTGGAGGGCCGGACACTCAACTAATGAAAAACTGTTTTTT

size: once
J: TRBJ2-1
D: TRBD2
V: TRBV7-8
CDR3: CASSKTQGLGGVYNEQFF
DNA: TGTGCCAGCAGTAAAACACAGGGACTCGGGGGGGTCTACAATGAGCAGTTCTTC

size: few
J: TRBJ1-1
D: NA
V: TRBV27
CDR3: CASSFLSDMNTEAFF
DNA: TGTGCCAGCAGTTTCCTCAGTGACATGAACACTGAAGCTTTCTTT

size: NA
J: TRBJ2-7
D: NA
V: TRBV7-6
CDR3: CASSMGHSYEQYF
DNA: TGTGCCAGCAGCATGGGACACTCCTACGAGCAGTACTTC

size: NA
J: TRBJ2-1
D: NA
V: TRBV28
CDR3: CASSSQGGYNEQFF
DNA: TGTGCCAGCAGTTCGCAGGGGGGATACAATGAGCAGTTCTTC

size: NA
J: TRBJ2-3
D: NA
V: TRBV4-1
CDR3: CASSQVSIGGSTDTQYF
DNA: TGCGCCAGCAGCCAAGTATCAATTGGAGGTAGCACAGATACGCAGTATTTT

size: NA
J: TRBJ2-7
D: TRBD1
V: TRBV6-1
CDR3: CASSEESGTGHSEQYF
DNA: TGTGCCAGCAGTGAGGAGAGCGGGACAGGGCACTCCGAGCAGTACTTC

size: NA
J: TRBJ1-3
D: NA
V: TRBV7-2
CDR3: CASSFVSQGSSGNTIYF
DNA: TGTGCCAGCAGCTTTGTTTCGCAGGGAAGCTCTGGAAACACCATATATTTT

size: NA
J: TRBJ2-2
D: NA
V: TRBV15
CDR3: CATSRGQVYTGELFF
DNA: TGTGCCACCAGCAGAGGGCAAGTTTACACCGGGGAGCTGTTTTTT

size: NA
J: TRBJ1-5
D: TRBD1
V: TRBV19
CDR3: CASSRQGGQPQHF
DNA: TGTGCCAGTAGTAGACAGGGGGGTCAGCCCCAGCATTTT

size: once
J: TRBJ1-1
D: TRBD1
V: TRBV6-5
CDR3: CVSKKTGSYTEAFF
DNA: TGTGTCAGCAAGAAGACAGGGTCGTACACTGAAGCTTTCTTT

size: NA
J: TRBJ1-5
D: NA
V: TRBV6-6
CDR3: CASSPTGNQPQHF
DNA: TGTGCCAGCAGCCCCACAGGGAATCAGCCCCAGCATTTT

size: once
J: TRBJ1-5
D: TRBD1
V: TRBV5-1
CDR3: CASSPGTDNSNQPQHF
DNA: TGCGCCAGCAGCCCAGGGACAGATAATAGCAATCAGCCCCAGCATTTT

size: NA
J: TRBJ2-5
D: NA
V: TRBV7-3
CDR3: CASSLTAQETQYF
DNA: TGTGCCAGCAGCTTGACAGCACAAGAGACCCAGTACTTC

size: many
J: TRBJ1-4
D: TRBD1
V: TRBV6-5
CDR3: CASGSGDRVEKLFF
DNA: TGTGCCAGCGGGTCAGGGGACAGGGTTGAAAAACTGTTTTTT

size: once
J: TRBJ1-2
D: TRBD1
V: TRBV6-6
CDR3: CASRSLQGAGGYTF
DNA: TGTGCCAGCAGGAGTTTACAGGGGGCGGGAGGCTACACCTTC

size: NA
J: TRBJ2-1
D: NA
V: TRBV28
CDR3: CASTAGLAQFF
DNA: TGTGCCAGCACCGCCGGGCTAGCGCAGTTCTTC

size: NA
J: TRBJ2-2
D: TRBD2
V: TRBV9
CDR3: CASTPLAGTGELFF
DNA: TGTGCCAGCACGCCTCTAGCGGGCACCGGGGAGCTGTTTTTT

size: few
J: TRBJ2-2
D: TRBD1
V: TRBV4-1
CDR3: CASSQVRGRGAGELFF
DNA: TGCGCCAGCAGCCAAGTAAGGGGGCGAGGAGCCGGGGAGCTGTTTTTT

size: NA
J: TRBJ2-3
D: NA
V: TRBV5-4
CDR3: CASSMGGLNTDTQYF
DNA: TGTGCCAGCAGCATGGGGGGGCTAAACACAGATACGCAGTATTTT

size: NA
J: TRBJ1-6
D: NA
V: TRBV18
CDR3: CASSPDNRNSPLHF
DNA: TGTGCCAGCTCCCCAGACAACAGGAATTCACCCCTCCACTTT

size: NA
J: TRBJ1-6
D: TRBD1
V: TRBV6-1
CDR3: CASSEGQGVNNSPLHF
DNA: TGTGCCAGCAGTGAAGGACAGGGGGTGAATAATTCACCCCTCCACTTT

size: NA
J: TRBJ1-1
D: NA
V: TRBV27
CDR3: CASGHRDTEAFF
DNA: TGTGCCAGCGGTCACAGAGACACTGAAGCTTTCTTT

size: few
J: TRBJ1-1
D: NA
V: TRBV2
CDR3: CASSEGRGTEAFF
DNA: TGTGCCAGCAGTGAAGGGAGGGGCACTGAAGCTTTCTTT

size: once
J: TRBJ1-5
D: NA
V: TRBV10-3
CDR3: CAISRDNNQPQHF
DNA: TGTGCCATCAGTCGGGACAACAATCAGCCCCAGCATTTT

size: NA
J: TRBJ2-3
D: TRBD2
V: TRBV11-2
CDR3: CASSSGTSGGHVDTQYF
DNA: TGTGCCAGCAGCTCCGGGACTAGCGGGGGGCACGTGGATACGCAGTATTTT

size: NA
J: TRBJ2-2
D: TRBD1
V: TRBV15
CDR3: CATAGQGATGELFF
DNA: TGTGCCACCGCGGGACAGGGGGCGACCGGGGAGCTGTTTTTT

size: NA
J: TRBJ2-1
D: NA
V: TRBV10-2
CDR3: CASRSSSYNEQFF
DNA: TGCGCCAGCAGATCCAGCTCCTACAATGAGCAGTTCTTC

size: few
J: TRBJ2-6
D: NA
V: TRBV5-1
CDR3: CASSFQTGANVLTF
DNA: TGCGCCAGCAGCTTTCAGACTGGGGCCAACGTCCTGACTTTC

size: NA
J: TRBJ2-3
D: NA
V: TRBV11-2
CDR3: CASSLDYGRGTDTQYF
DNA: TGTGCCAGCAGCTTAGATTACGGCAGGGGAACAGATACGCAGTATTTT

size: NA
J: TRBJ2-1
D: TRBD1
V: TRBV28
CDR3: CASSILGQAGPQGQFF
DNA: TGTGCCAGCAGTATCCTCGGACAGGCCGGTCCTCAGGGGCAGTTCTTC

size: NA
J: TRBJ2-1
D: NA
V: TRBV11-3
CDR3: CASSLTNPDNEQFF
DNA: TGTGCCAGCAGCCTTACTAATCCAGACAATGAGCAGTTCTTC

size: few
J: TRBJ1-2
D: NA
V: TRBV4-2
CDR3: CASSQAETDTYGYTF
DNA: TGTGCCAGCAGCCAAGCGGAAACAGACACCTATGGCTACACCTTC